The 30 T cell receptor beta chains reported below all come from one sample, sequenced in a study of T cell responses to AZD1222 COVID-19 vaccine. Profiled with immunoSEQ multiplex PCR; TCRdb holds only in-frame clones, not every one. Of under 200,000 clones in the sample, around 93% were seen once. The sample consisted of peripheral blood, taken on day 0 of AZD1222 vaccination. These TCRs come from an adult in good health.

The V call is TRBV5-4, the J call TRBJ2-7; D may be TRBD2 (6 bases). This CDR3 has 14 residues. Trimming took 6 bases from V and 0 from J, leaving 13 bases between them. The germline CDR1 and CDR2 sequences are SGHNT and YYREEE (reference sequence). CDR3 residues: CASKNSGDSYEQYF. CDR3 nucleotide sequence: TGTGCCAGCAAAAACTCGGGGGACTCCTACGAGCAGTACTTC.

V usage is TRBV5-1 and J usage is TRBJ2-7, with 9 bases aligning to TRBD1. Germline V lookup: CDR1 SGHRS, CDR2 YFSETQ. The CDR3 has 20 residues. V lost 3 bases, J lost 11 bases, and 30 bases stayed unmatched. The CDR3: CASSSGQGLPYEQSTSSEYF. CDR3 nucleotide sequence: TGCGCCAGCAGCTCGGGACAGGGCCTCCCCTACGAGCAGTCTACCAGTAGTGAGTACTTC.

The gene calls are TRBV28 and TRBJ2-5; no reliable D call. The CDR3 sequence is 14 residues long. Germline V gene lookup returns CDR1 MDHEN and CDR2 SYDVKM. Trimming stripped 3 bases from V and 4 bases from J, with 12 bases between. This CDR3 reads CASSFFIHGETQYF. The CDR3 DNA reads as TGTGCCAGCAGTTTCTTCATCCATGGAGAGACCCAGTACTTC.

Here the CDR3 reads CASSPGSDPGNTIYF. CDR3 nucleotides: TGTGCCAGCTCACCGGGCTCGGACCCAGGAAACACCATATATTTT. This sequence joins TRBV18 and TRBJ1-3; no definite D call. The CDR3 has 15 amino acids. Trimming shortened V by 3 bases and J by 4 bases, and 13 bases separated the two germline ends. In germline, CDR1 is KGHSH, CDR2 LQKENI.

The J gene is TRBJ2-5, the V gene TRBV7-2; D is possibly TRBD1 (6 bases). V was cut by 6 bases and J by 4 bases, with 27 bases left in between. CDR1 is SGHTA and CDR2 is FQGNSA in the germline V gene. The CDR3 extends over 18 amino acids. CDR3 amino acids: CASSHDVRTLLGGETQYF. The CDR3 region has the DNA TGTGCCAGCAGTCACGACGTCAGAACCTTGTTAGGGGGAGAGACCCAGTACTTC.

In DNA form, the CDR3 reads TGTGCCAGCGGTCACCGGGACTTTGAGCAGTTCTTC. Encoded protein: CASGHRDFEQFF. This chain joins TRBV2 and TRBJ2-1; D possibly corresponds to TRBD2 (6 bases). The germline V gene encodes CDR1 SNHLY and CDR2 FYNNEI. This CDR3 comprises 12 residues. V gave up 8 bases and J gave up 9 bases, with 14 bases separating them.

The V call is TRBV19, the J call TRBJ2-5, with TRBD2 as a possible D gene (5 bases). The CDR3 contains 15 residues. The germline CDR1 and CDR2 sequences are LNHDA and SQIVND (reference sequence). V lost 4 bases, J lost 0 bases, and 12 bases lay in between. The CDR3 here is CASSSLLENQETQYF. CDR3 DNA: TGTGCCAGTAGTAGCTTACTAGAGAACCAAGAGACCCAGTACTTC.

The chain combines TRBV6-2 or TRBV6-3 with TRBJ2-7, with 7 bases aligning to TRBD2. This CDR3 spans 14 amino acids. The V segment lost 6 bases and the J segment 0 bases; nucleotides outside the gene matches: 5. The germline gives CDR1 MNHEY, CDR2 SVGEGT. CDR3 sequence (DNA): TGTGCCAGCAGCCTCTCTAGCGGCTCCTACGAGCAGTACTTC. This encodes CASSLSSGSYEQYF.

The chain has TRBV28 and TRBJ2-7; the match to TRBD2 covers 8 bases. CDR1 and CDR2 from the germline V gene are MDHEN and SYDVKM. The CDR3 loop spans 16 amino acids. Trimming cost V 7 bases and J 0 bases; bases outside gene matches: 11. This chain's CDR3 is CASNTIAGTSSYEQYF. The DNA for the CDR3 is TGTGCCAGCAATACAATAGCGGGGACCAGCTCCTACGAGCAGTACTTC. Looking up the rest from reference TRBV28 and TRBJ2-7 gives the full variable domain: DVKVTQSSRYLVKRTGEKVFLECVQDMDHENMFWYRQDPGLGLRLIYFSYDVKMKEKGDIPEGYSVSREKKERFSLILESASTNQTSMYLCASNTIAGTSSYEQYFGPGTRLTVT.

The genes are TRBV5-6 and TRBJ1-1; D is perhaps TRBD1 (6 bases). Trimming removed 2 bases from V and 7 bases from J, with 15 bases in between. The V gene's germline CDR1 is SGHDT and CDR2 YYEEEE. The CDR3 length is 14 residues. The CDR3, as DNA: TGTGCCAGCAGCTTCATCTCCAGGGGAGATGAAGCTTTCTTT. Protein product: CASSFISRGDEAFF.

The chain employs TRBV7-9 and TRBJ1-2; D gene unclear. The CDR3 sequence is 17 residues long. V dropped 2 bases and J dropped 4 bases, with 20 bases sitting between them. The V gene's germline CDR1 is SEHNR and CDR2 FQNEAQ (reference sequence). CDR3 sequence reads: CASSLRWVSHPSYGYTF. The CDR3 coding sequence is TGTGCCAGCAGCTTAAGGTGGGTTTCTCACCCCTCCTATGGCTACACCTTC.

The rearrangement links TRBV14 to TRBJ2-3; D gene uncertain. CDR1 SGHDN and CDR2 FVKESK come from the germline V gene. CDR3 length: 12 residues. V was trimmed by 1 base and J by 7 bases, leaving 6 bases between them. The chain's CDR3 is CASSQVKYTQYF. DNA of the CDR3: TGTGCCAGCAGCCAAGTTAAGTATACGCAGTATTTT.

This chain connects TRBV6-6 to TRBJ2-3; D is ambiguous. This CDR3 spans 11 amino acids. In germline, CDR1 is MNHNY, CDR2 SVGAGI (reference sequence). Deletions cut 6 bases from V and 3 bases from J, with 4 bases between. As DNA, the CDR3 is TGTGCCAGCAGCAGAACAGATACGCAGTATTTT. Residues: CASSRTDTQYF.

With respect to this clone: Distinct nucleotide sequences in the sample also encode this CDR3. V and J are TRBV5-1 and TRBJ1-3; a possible D gene is TRBD1 (5 bases). Germline-derived CDR1 and CDR2 are SGHRS and YFSETQ. Deletions cut 4 bases from V and 0 bases from J, with 14 bases between. The CDR3 is made up of 16 amino acids. CDR3 in DNA: TGCGCCAGCAGCAGAACCGGGACGGCCTCTGGAAACACCATATATTTT. Its translation is CASSRTGTASGNTIYF.

The genes are TRBV11-2 and TRBJ1-1; 7 positions agree with TRBD1. V lost 2 bases and J lost 7; bases outside the gene matches: 4. This CDR3 has 13 amino acids. Germline lookup yields CDR1 SGHAT and CDR2 FQNNGV. The CDR3 region is CASSLNWDSEAFF. CDR3 DNA sequence: TGTGCCAGCAGCTTAAACTGGGACAGTGAAGCTTTCTTT.

The chain links TRBV19 to TRBJ2-1; TRBD2 agrees at 7 bases. Germline CDR1 is LNHDA and CDR2 is SQIVND (reference sequence). V shed 5 bases, J shed 2 bases, and the junction held 0 bases outside the gene matches. The CDR3 sequence is 13 residues long. The CDR3 bases are TGTGCCAGTAGTGCGGGGGCCTACAATGAGCAGTTCTTC. Amino acid sequence: CASSAGAYNEQFF.

Only a few counts were recorded for this clone. This chain connects TRBV28 to TRBJ2-7; a weak D match, TRBD2 (6 bases). V was cut by 7 bases and J by 2 bases, with 12 bases left in between. The CDR3 runs to 13 residues. Germline loops: CDR1 MDHEN, CDR2 SYDVKM. DNA of the CDR3: TGTGCCAGCATTGGCGGAGGGACCTACGAGCAGTACTTC. It translates to CASIGGGTYEQYF.

The rearrangement uses TRBV10-3 and TRBJ2-7; 7 positions agree with TRBD1. The junction had 10 bases not matched to a gene; V was cut back by 6 bases and J by 2 bases. CDR1 and CDR2 from the germline V gene are ENHRY and SYGVKD. This CDR3 comprises 15 residues. This chain's CDR3 is CAISQGQRNTYEQYF. The DNA of the CDR3 is TGTGCCATCAGCCAGGGACAGCGAAACACCTACGAGCAGTACTTC.

This clone came up once. The rearrangement uses TRBV19 and TRBJ2-7, with 10 bases fitting TRBD1. CDR1 is LNHDA, CDR2 SQIVND, per germline (reference sequence). After removal of 7 bases from V and 5 bases from J, the junction contained 11 bases not matched to a gene. This CDR3 is built from 15 residues. This chain's CDR3 is CASNTGTGVPHEQYF. Written as DNA, the CDR3 is TGTGCCAGTAATACGGGGACAGGGGTGCCCCACGAGCAGTACTTC.

V gene TRBV9 combines with J gene TRBJ2-5; D not certain. Germline V gene lookup returns CDR1 SGDLS and CDR2 YYNGEE. Trimming took 0 bases from V and 5 from J, leaving 14 bases between them. This CDR3 has 15 amino acids. CDR3 region: CASSVDAFNRETQYF. In nucleotides, the CDR3 is TGTGCCAGCAGCGTAGATGCTTTCAACCGCGAGACCCAGTACTTC.

J is TRBJ1-3 and V is TRBV13; D may be TRBD1 (6 bases). The CDR3 spans 16 residues. The germline gives CDR1 PRHDT, CDR2 FYEKMQ (reference sequence). The V and J ends lost 5 bases and 4 bases respectively, with 18 bases between them. CDR3 amino acids: CASSAKRTDSGNTIYF. CDR3 nucleotides: TGTGCCAGCAGCGCAAAACGGACGGACAGCGGAAACACCATATATTTT.

This chain uses TRBV7-2 with TRBJ1-6; no definite D call. Germline V gene lookup returns CDR1 SGHTA and CDR2 FQGNSA. The CDR3 sequence is 14 residues long. Between the trimmed V and J ends, which lost 4 bases and 0 bases, there was a span of 4 bases. CDR3 in amino acids: CASSYSSYNSPLHF. The CDR3 DNA sequence: TGTGCCAGCAGCTATAGCTCCTATAATTCACCCCTCCACTTT. Based on the CDR3 plus reference TRBV7-2 and TRBJ1-6, the full variable domain is GAGVSQSPSNKVTEKGKDVELRCDPISGHTALYWYRQSLGQGLEFLIYFQGNSAPDKSGLPSDRFSAERTGGSVSTLTIQRTQQEDSAVYLCASSYSSYNSPLHFGNGTRLTVT.

The chain combines TRBV9 with TRBJ2-2; D gene ambiguous. The CDR3 is 13 residues long. V lost 1 base to trimming and J lost 6 bases, with 7 bases between them. CDR1 and CDR2 (germline): SGDLS, YYNGEE. The CDR3 protein is CASSVTPAGELFF. The CDR3 coding sequence is TGTGCCAGCAGCGTAACTCCCGCCGGGGAGCTGTTTTTT.

The chain carries TRBV2 and TRBJ1-5; D perhaps matches TRBD1 (5 bases). The germline V gene has CDR1 SNHLY and CDR2 FYNNEI. Trimming took off 2 bases at V and 1 base at J, with 27 bases between the two ends. The CDR3 consists of 21 residues. The CDR3 DNA sequence: TGTGCCAGCAGTGAATTCCTGTTGGGTCGGGCAGGGCTCAAGAGCAATCAGCCCCAGCATTTT. Protein sequence: CASSEFLLGRAGLKSNQPQHF.

This clone was seen only once. The CDR3 DNA is TGCGCCAGCAGCGTAATTCAGGATTCACCCCTCCACTTT. As protein: CASSVIQDSPLHF. This chain joins TRBV5-1 and TRBJ1-6, with no clear D. The V and J ends lost 4 bases and 8 bases respectively, with 10 bases between them. CDR3 length equals 13 residues. The germline V gene encodes CDR1 SGHRS and CDR2 YFSETQ.

This sequence joins TRBV5-1 and TRBJ1-1, with a tentative D call TRBD1 (5 bases). The CDR3 spans 18 residues. V lost 4 bases, J lost 2 bases, and 24 bases lay in between. Germline V lookup: CDR1 SGHRS, CDR2 YFSETQ. In DNA form, the CDR3 reads TGCGCCAGCAGCCCGATACGGAACAGGCTTACCCGCAACACTGAAGCTTTCTTT. Amino acid sequence: CASSPIRNRLTRNTEAFF.

The chain carries TRBV11-1 and TRBJ2-1; no clear D. The germline CDR1 and CDR2 sequences are SGHAT and FQDESV (reference sequence). V was shortened by 1 base and J by 5 bases, with 12 bases between the two germline ends. This CDR3 comprises 15 residues. CDR3 sequence reads: CASSLDPSLHNEQFF. For the CDR3, the DNA is TGTGCCAGCAGCTTAGACCCCAGCCTGCACAATGAGCAGTTCTTC. Full variable domain (remainder filled in from reference TRBV11-1 and TRBJ2-1): EAEVAQSPRYKITEKSQAVAFWCDPISGHATLYWYRQILGQGPELLVQFQDESVVDDSQLPKDRFSAERLKGVDSTLKIQPAELGDSAMYLCASSLDPSLHNEQFFGPGTRLTVL.

The chain employs TRBV5-4 and TRBJ1-3; D is ambiguous. Trimming left V 1 base short and J 9 bases short, with 11 bases between. CDR1 and CDR2 from the germline V gene are SGHNT and YYREEE (reference sequence). The CDR3 runs to 13 residues. CDR3 amino acids: CASSLKLGSTIYF. The CDR3 DNA follows: TGTGCCAGCAGCTTGAAGTTGGGGTCCACCATATATTTT. Full variable domain (remainder filled in from reference TRBV5-4 and TRBJ1-3): ETGVTQSPTHLIKTRGQQVTLRCSSQSGHNTVSWYQQALGQGPQFIFQYYREEENGRGNFPPRFSGLQFPNYSSELNVNALELDDSALYLCASSLKLGSTIYFGEGSWLTVV.

The chain recombines TRBV10-3 with TRBJ2-1; D possibly corresponds to TRBD2 (6 bases). The CDR3 sequence is 15 residues long. CDR1 is ENHRY and CDR2 is SYGVKD in the germline V gene. V dropped 8 bases and J dropped 7 bases, with 21 bases sitting between them. The CDR3 sequence is CAILPGDDVGNEQFF. CDR3 DNA: TGTGCCATCCTACCGGGAGACGACGTGGGGAATGAGCAGTTCTTC.

The V call is TRBV5-5, the J call TRBJ1-1; the match to TRBD1 covers 8 bases. The CDR3 covers 13 residues. Germline CDR1 is SGHKS and CDR2 is YYEKEE (reference sequence). Losses at the gene ends were 4 bases for V and 11 bases for J; bases not matched to a gene: 10. The CDR3 DNA reads TGTGCCAGCAGCGAAGGACAGGGAAGTTGGGCTTTCTTT. This sequence encodes CASSEGQGSWAFF.